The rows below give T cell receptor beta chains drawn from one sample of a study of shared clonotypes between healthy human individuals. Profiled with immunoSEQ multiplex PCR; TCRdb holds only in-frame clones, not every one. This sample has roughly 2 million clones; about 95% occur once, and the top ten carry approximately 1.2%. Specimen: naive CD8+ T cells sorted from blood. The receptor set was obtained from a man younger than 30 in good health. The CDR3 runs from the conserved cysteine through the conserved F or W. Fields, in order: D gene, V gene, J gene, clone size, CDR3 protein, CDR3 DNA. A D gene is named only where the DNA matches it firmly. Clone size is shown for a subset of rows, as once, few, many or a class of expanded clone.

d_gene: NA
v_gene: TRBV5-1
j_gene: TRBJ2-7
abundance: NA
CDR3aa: CASSPTGIEQYF
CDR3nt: TGCGCCAGCAGCCCCACAGGGATCGAGCAGTACTTC

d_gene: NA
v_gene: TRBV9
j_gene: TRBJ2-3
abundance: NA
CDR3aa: CASSPEGKGTDTQYF
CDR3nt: TGTGCCAGCAGCCCCGAGGGGAAAGGCACAGATACGCAGTATTTT

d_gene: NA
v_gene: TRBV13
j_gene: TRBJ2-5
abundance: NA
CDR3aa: CASSQRYQQGRETQYF
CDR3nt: TGTGCCAGCAGCCAAAGGTACCAACAGGGAAGGGAGACCCAGTACTTC

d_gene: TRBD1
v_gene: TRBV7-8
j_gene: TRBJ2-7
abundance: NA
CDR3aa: CASGLTGGSYYEQYF
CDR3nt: TGTGCCAGCGGATTAACAGGGGGCAGCTATTACGAGCAGTACTTC

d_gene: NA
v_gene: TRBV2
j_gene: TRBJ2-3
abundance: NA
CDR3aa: CADESGNTDTQYF
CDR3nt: TGTGCCGATGAGAGCGGAAACACAGATACGCAGTATTTT

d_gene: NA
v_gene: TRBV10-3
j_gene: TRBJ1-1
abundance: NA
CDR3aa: CAISELGQGTEAFF
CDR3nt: TGTGCCATCAGTGAGTTGGGGCAAGGCACTGAAGCTTTCTTT

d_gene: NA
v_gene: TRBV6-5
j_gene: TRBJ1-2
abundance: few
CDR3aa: CATRGGVNYGYTF
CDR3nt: TGTGCCACCAGGGGAGGGGTAAACTATGGCTACACCTTC

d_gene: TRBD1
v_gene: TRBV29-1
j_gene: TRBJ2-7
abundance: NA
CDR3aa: CSVVDREVLEQYF
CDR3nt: TGCAGCGTAGTAGACAGGGAAGTTTTGGAGCAGTACTTC

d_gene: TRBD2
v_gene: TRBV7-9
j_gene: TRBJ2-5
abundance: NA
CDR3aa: CASSPREGGRETQYF
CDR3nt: TGTGCCAGCAGCCCCCGGGAGGGGGGGCGAGAGACCCAGTACTTC

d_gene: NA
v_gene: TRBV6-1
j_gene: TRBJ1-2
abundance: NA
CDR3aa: CASSPGGSYGYTF
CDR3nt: TGTGCCAGCTCCCCGGGGGGCAGCTATGGCTACACCTTC

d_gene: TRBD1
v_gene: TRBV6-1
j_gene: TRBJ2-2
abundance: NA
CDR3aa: CATWTGATGELFF
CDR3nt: TGTGCCACCTGGACAGGGGCCACCGGGGAGCTGTTTTTT

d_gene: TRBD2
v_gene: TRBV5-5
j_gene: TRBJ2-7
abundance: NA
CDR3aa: CASSPGLAEQYF
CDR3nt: TGTGCCAGCAGCCCGGGACTAGCTGAGCAGTACTTC

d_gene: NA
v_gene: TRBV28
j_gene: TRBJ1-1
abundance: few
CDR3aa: CASTRTVSPEAFF
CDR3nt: TGTGCCAGCACCCGGACTGTATCGCCTGAAGCTTTCTTT

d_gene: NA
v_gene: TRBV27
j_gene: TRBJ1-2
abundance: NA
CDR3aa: CASSFAGSHYGYTF
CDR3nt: TGTGCCAGCAGTTTTGCAGGCAGTCACTATGGCTACACCTTC

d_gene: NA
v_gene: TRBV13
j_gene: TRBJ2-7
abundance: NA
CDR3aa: CASSLGSYEQYF
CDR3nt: TGTGCCAGCAGCTTAGGTTCCTACGAGCAGTACTTC

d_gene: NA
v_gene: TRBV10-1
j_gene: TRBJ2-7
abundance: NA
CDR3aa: CASSSEASSYEQYF
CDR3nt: TGCGCCAGCAGCTCCGAGGCATCCTCCTACGAGCAGTACTTC

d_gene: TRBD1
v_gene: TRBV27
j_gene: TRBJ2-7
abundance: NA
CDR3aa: CASSFSTGLTYEQYF
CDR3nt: TGTGCCAGCAGTTTTTCGACAGGGCTAACCTACGAGCAGTACTTC

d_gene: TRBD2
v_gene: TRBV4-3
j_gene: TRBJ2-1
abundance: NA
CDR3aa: CASSQGSGRAYEQFF
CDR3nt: TGCGCCAGCAGCCAAGGTAGCGGGAGGGCCTATGAGCAGTTCTTC

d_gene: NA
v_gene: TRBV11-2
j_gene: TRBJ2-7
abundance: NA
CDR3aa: CASSPGDQSYEQYF
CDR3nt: TGTGCCAGCAGCCCAGGGGACCAATCCTACGAGCAGTACTTC

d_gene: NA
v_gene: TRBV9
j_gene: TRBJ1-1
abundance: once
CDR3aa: CASSSRTENTEAFF
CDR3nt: TGTGCCAGCAGCTCTAGGACAGAAAACACTGAAGCTTTCTTT

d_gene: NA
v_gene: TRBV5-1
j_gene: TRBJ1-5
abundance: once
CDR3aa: CASSLLGDSNQPQHF
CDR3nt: TGCGCCAGCAGCTTGCTCGGGGATAGCAATCAGCCCCAGCATTTT

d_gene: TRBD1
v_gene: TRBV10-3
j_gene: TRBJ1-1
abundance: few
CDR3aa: CAIEGATHTEAFF
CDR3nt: TGTGCCATAGAGGGGGCGACTCACACTGAAGCTTTCTTT

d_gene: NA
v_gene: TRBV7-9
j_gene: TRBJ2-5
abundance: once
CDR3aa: CASSPEGQETQYF
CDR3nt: TGTGCCAGCAGCCCCGAAGGCCAAGAGACCCAGTACTTC

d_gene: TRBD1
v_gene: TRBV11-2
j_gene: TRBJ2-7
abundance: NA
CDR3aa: CASSYGQEYEQYF
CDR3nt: TGTGCCAGCAGCTACGGACAGGAGTACGAGCAGTACTTC

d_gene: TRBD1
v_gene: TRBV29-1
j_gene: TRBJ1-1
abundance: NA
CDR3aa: CSVETPGQGGTEAFF
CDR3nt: TGCAGCGTTGAAACCCCGGGACAGGGTGGGACTGAAGCTTTCTTT

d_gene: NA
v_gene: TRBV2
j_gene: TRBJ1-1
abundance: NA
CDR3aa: CASSELGRLMTEAFF
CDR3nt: TGTGCCAGCAGTGAGCTCGGGCGGCTTATGACTGAAGCTTTCTTT

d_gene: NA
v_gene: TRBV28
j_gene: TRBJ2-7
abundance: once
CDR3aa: CASSFANPYEQYF
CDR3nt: TGTGCCAGCAGTTTCGCCAACCCCTACGAGCAGTACTTC

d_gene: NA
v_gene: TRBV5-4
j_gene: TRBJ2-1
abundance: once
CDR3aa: CASSFGDNEQFF
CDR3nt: TGTGCCAGCAGCTTTGGAGACAATGAGCAGTTCTTC

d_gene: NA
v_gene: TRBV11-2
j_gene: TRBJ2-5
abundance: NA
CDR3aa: CASKEMGGLLQETQYF
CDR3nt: TGTGCCAGCAAAGAAATGGGGGGGCTCCTACAAGAGACCCAGTACTTC

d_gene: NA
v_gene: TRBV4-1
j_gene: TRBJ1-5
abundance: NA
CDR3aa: CASSQIYRGNQPQHF
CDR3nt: TGCGCCAGCAGCCAAATTTACAGGGGCAATCAGCCCCAGCATTTT

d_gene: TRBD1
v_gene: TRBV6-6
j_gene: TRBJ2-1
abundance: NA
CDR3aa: CASSWPGGSYNEQFF
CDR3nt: TGTGCCAGCAGTTGGCCAGGGGGATCCTACAATGAGCAGTTCTTC

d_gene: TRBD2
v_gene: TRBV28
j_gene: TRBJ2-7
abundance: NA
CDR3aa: CASSLLALGTSGGYEQYF
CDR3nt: TGTGCCAGCAGTTTATTAGCCCTCGGGACTAGCGGGGGTTACGAGCAGTACTTC

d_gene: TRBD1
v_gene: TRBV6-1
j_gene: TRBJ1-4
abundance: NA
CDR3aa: CASSPGQGREKLFF
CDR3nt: TGTGCCAGCAGTCCGGGACAGGGAAGAGAAAAACTGTTTTTT

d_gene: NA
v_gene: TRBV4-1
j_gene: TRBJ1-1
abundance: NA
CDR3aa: CASSHHTDPNTEAFF
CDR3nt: TGCGCCAGCAGCCATCATACAGACCCGAACACTGAAGCTTTCTTT

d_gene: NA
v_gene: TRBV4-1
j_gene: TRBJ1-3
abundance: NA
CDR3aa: CASSLSGVSGNTIYF
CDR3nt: TGCGCCAGCAGCCTATCAGGGGTCTCTGGAAACACCATATATTTT

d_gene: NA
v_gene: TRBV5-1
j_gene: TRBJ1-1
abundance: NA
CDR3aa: CASSFKQGIGNEAFF
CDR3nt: TGCGCCAGCAGCTTTAAACAGGGAATAGGAAATGAAGCTTTCTTT

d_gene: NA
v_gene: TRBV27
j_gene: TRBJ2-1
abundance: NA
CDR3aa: CASSLILGAEQFF
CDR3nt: TGTGCCAGCAGTTTAATACTAGGGGCTGAGCAGTTCTTC

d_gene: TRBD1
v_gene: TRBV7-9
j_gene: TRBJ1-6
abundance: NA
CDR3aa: CASSLSIGQGGSPLHF
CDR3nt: TGTGCCAGCAGCTTATCGATTGGTCAGGGGGGATCACCCCTCCACTTT

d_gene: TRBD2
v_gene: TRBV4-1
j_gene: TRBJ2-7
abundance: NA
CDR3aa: CASSPEWASGNYEQYF
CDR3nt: TGCGCCAGCAGCCCCGAATGGGCTAGCGGGAACTACGAGCAGTACTTC

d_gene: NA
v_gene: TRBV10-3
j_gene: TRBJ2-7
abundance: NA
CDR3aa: CAISVEQGNSYEQYF
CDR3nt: TGTGCCATCAGTGTGGAACAGGGTAACTCCTACGAGCAGTACTTC

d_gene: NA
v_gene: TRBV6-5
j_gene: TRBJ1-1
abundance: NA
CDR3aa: CASSYFEGLNTEAFF
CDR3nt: TGTGCCAGCAGTTACTTCGAGGGTTTGAACACTGAAGCTTTCTTT

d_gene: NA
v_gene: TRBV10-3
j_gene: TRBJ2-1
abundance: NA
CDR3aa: CAISDGARGGSQNEQFF
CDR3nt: TGTGCCATCAGTGATGGGGCTAGAGGGGGGTCCCAAAATGAGCAGTTCTTC

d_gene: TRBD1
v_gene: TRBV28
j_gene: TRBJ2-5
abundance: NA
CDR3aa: CASKVHWDRDPKETQYF
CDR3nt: TGTGCCAGCAAAGTACACTGGGACAGGGATCCAAAAGAGACCCAGTACTTC

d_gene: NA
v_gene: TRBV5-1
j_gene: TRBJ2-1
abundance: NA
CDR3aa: CASSLIGLEDNEQFF
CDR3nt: TGCGCCAGCAGCTTGATAGGGCTCGAGGACAATGAGCAGTTCTTC

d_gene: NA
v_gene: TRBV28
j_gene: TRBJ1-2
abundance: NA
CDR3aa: CASSLPGPLYGYTF
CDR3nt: TGTGCCAGCAGTTTGCCGGGACCTCTCTATGGCTACACCTTC

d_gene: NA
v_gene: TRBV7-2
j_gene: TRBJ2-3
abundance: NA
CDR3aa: CASSSLGSTDTQYF
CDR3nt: TGTGCCAGCAGTTCTTTAGGTTCGACAGATACGCAGTATTTT

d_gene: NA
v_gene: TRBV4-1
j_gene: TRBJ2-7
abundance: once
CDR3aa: CASSQEASMVGYEQYF
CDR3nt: TGCGCCAGCAGCCAAGAAGCCAGTATGGTCGGCTACGAGCAGTACTTC

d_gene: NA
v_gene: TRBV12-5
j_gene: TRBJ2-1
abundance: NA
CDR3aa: CASAQENNEQFF
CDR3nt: TGTGCTAGTGCCCAGGAGAACAATGAGCAGTTCTTC

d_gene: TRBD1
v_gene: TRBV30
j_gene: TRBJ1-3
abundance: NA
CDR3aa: CAWMGQGTGNTIYF
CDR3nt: TGTGCCTGGATGGGACAGGGGACTGGAAACACCATATATTTT

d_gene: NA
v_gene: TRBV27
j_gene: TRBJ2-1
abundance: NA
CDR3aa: CASSLSWQNGYNEQFF
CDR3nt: TGTGCCAGCAGTTTATCGTGGCAGAATGGATACAATGAGCAGTTCTTC

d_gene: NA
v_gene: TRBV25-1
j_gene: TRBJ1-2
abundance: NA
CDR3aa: CASSESDRLTNYGYTF
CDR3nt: TGTGCCAGCAGTGAAAGTGACAGACTGACTAACTATGGCTACACCTTC

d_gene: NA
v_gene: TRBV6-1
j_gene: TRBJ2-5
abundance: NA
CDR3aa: CASSPPNQETQYF
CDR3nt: TGTGCCAGCAGCCCCCCTAACCAAGAGACCCAGTACTTC

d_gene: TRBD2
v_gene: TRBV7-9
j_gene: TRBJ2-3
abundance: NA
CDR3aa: CASSSGLAGASTDTQYF
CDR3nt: TGTGCCAGCAGCTCCGGACTAGCGGGGGCAAGCACAGATACGCAGTATTTT

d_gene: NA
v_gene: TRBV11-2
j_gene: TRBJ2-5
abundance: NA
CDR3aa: CASSLGPTGETQYF
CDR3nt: TGTGCCAGCAGCTTAGGCCCGACTGGAGAGACCCAGTACTTC

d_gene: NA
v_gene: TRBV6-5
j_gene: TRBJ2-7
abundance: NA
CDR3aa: CASSYFTDGAYEQYF
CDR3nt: TGTGCCAGCAGTTATTTTACGGATGGAGCCTACGAGCAGTACTTC

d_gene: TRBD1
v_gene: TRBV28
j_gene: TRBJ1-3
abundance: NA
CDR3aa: CASPRQGYLRNTIYF
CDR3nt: TGTGCCAGCCCTAGACAGGGGTATTTGCGAAACACCATATATTTT

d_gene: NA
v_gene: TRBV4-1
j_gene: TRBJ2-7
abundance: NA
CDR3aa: CASSQGQDGYEQYF
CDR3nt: TGCGCCAGCAGCCAAGGACAGGACGGTTACGAGCAGTACTTC

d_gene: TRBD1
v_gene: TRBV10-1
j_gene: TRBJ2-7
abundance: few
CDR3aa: CASSGPGTGSPYEQYF
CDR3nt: TGCGCCAGCAGTGGTCCCGGGACAGGATCGCCCTACGAGCAGTACTTC

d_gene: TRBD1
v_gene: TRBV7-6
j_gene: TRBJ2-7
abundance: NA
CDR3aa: CASSLTAPAGTADEQYF
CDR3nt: TGTGCCAGCTCATTAACAGCCCCCGCCGGGACAGCTGACGAGCAGTACTTC